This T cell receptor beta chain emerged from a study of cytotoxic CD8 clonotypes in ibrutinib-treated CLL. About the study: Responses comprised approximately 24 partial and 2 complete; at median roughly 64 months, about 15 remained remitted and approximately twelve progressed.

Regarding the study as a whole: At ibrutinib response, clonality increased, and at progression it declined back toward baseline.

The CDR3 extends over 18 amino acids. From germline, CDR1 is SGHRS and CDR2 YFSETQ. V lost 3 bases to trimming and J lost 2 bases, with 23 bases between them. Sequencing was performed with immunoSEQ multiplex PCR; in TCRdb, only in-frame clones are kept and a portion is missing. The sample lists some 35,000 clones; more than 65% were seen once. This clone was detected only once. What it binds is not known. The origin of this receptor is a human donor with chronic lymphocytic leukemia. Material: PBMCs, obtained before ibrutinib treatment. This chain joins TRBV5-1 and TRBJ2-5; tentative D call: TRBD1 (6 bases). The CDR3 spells CASSWDIGVEGIQETQYF. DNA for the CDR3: TGCGCCAGCAGCTGGGACATTGGTGTTGAGGGGATTCAAGAGACCCAGTACTTC.